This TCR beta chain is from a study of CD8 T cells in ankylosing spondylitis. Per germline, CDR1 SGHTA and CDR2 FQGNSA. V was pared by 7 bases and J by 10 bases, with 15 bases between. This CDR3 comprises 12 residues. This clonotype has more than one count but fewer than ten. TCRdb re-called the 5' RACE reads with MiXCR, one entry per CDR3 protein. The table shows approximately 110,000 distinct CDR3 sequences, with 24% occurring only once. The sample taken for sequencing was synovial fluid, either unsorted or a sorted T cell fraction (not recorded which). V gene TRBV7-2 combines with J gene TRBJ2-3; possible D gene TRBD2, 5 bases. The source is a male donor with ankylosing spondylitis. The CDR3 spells CASNQGRGAQYF. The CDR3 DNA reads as TGTGCCAGCAATCAAGGCCGGGGAGCGCAGTATTTT. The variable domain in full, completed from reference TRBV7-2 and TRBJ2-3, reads GAGVSQSPSNKVTEKGKDVELRCDPISGHTALYWYRQSLGQGLEFLIYFQGNSAPDKSGLPSDRFSAERTGGSVSTLTIQRTQQEDSAVYLCASNQGRGAQYFGPGTRLTVL.